Given below is one TCR beta chain in context. This specimen belongs to a study of T-cell reconstitution after alpha-beta-depleted transplantation in children. Unique molecular identifiers tagged the TCRbeta library. TCRdb re-analysed the PCR reads in MiXCR, keeping a single row per CDR3 protein. The sample holds more than 550,000 distinct CDR3 sequences, 10% seen once. Germline V gives CDR1 SGHRS, CDR2 YFSETQ. There are 15 residues in the CDR3. The germline V and J ends were trimmed by 0 bases and 2 bases, with 10 bases remaining between them. The sequenced sample was PBMCs from the stem cell graft donor, obtained from the stem cell graft. This clonotype was obtained from a human donor who donated a stem cell graft to a child with acute myeloid leukemia. The chain has TRBV5-1 and TRBJ2-3; TRBD2 might be the D (6 bases). CDR3 protein: CASSLVAGHTDTQYF. In nucleotides, the CDR3 is TGCGCCAGCAGCTTGGTGGCGGGGCACACAGATACGCAGTATTTT.